The T cell receptor beta chain under discussion was sequenced for a study of T-cell reconstitution after alpha-beta-depleted transplantation in children. General study findings and limits: Expanded graft clones numbering several hundred reportedly gave rise to alpha-beta T cells about two months after transplant. The authors attributed T-cell counts and diversity one year after transplant mostly to newly produced T cells.

Many counts were recorded for this clonotype. Its antigen is as yet unknown. Unique molecular identifiers were used to barcode this TCRbeta library. TCRdb reanalysed the PCR reads using MiXCR and keeps one entry per CDR3 protein. The top ten clones hold more than 5.5% of a sample with some 200,000 distinct CDR3 sequences, about 6.6% of them seen once. This CDR3 spans 13 amino acids. The V end was cut by 4 bases, the J end by 3 bases, with 10 bases between. Germline V lookup: CDR1 ENHRY, CDR2 SYGVKD. The sample was PBMCs, taken before TCRalphabeta/CD19-depleted stem cell transplant. The rearrangement uses TRBV10-3 and TRBJ2-7, with D possibly matching TRBD1 (6 bases). The clonotype originates from a boy between 2 and 10 years old with acute lymphoblastic leukemia, due to receive a stem cell transplant. The CDR3, as DNA: TGTGCCATCAGTGGGGAACAGGGCTACGAGCAGTACTTC. It translates to CAISGEQGYEQYF.